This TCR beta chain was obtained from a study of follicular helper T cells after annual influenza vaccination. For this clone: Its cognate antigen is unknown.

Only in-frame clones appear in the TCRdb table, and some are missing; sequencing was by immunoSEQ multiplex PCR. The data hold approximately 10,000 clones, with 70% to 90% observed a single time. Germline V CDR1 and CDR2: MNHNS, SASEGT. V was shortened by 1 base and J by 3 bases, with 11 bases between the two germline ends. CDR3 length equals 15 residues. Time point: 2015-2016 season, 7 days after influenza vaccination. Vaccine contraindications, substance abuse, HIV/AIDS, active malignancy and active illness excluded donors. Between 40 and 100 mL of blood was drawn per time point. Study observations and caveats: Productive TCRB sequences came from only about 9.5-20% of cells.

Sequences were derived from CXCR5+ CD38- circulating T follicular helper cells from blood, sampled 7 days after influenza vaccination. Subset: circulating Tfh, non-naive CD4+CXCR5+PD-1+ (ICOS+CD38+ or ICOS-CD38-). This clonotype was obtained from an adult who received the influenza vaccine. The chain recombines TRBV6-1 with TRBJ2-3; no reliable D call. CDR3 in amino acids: CASSEGPGLTDTQYF. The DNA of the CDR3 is TGTGCCAGCAGTGAAGGTCCGGGTTTAACAGATACGCAGTATTTT.